A selection of T cell receptor beta chains follows, all from one sample in a study of T cell responses to AZD1222 COVID-19 vaccine. Data came from immunoSEQ multiplex PCR; TCRdb stores just in-frame clones and leaves some out. The data show about 110,000 clones, roughly 87% seen once. The sample was peripheral blood, taken on day 0 of AZD1222 vaccination. The receptors stem from an adult in good health. CDR3s include the opening cysteine and the closing phenylalanine or tryptophan. Each record gives: CDR3 length, V gene, clone size, J gene, D gene, CDR3 protein, CDR3 DNA. D genes are given only for firm matches. Clone sizes are given selectively: once, few, many, or a class where the clone is expanded.

CDR3 length: 13; V gene: TRBV12-3/TRBV12-4; clone size: NA; J gene: TRBJ1-2; D gene: NA; CDR3 protein: CASSLAQNYGYTF; CDR3 DNA: TGTGCCAGCAGCCTAGCCCAAAACTATGGCTACACCTTC
CDR3 length: 14; V gene: TRBV2; clone size: NA; J gene: TRBJ1-3; D gene: NA; CDR3 protein: CASSVGVSGNTIYF; CDR3 DNA: TGTGCCAGCAGTGTAGGGGTATCTGGAAACACCATATATTTT
CDR3 length: 12; V gene: TRBV6-5; clone size: NA; J gene: TRBJ1-2; D gene: NA; CDR3 protein: CASRRDVYGYTF; CDR3 DNA: TGTGCCAGCAGACGGGACGTCTATGGCTACACCTTC
CDR3 length: 13; V gene: TRBV5-5; clone size: NA; J gene: TRBJ2-7; D gene: NA; CDR3 protein: CASSLVAGGEQYF; CDR3 DNA: TGTGCCAGCAGCTTGGTCGCGGGTGGCGAGCAGTACTTC
CDR3 length: 12; V gene: TRBV12-3/TRBV12-4; clone size: once; J gene: TRBJ1-1; D gene: NA; CDR3 protein: CASISRGTEAFF; CDR3 DNA: TGTGCCAGCATTTCACGGGGTACTGAAGCTTTCTTT
CDR3 length: 16; V gene: TRBV19; clone size: NA; J gene: TRBJ2-1; D gene: TRBD1; CDR3 protein: CASSTYTGADYNEQFF; CDR3 DNA: TGTGCCAGTAGTACCTACACAGGGGCAGACTACAATGAGCAGTTCTTC
CDR3 length: 14; V gene: TRBV7-9; clone size: NA; J gene: TRBJ2-7; D gene: NA; CDR3 protein: CASSPMDARDEQYF; CDR3 DNA: TGTGCCAGCAGCCCCATGGATGCGAGGGACGAGCAGTACTTC
CDR3 length: 14; V gene: TRBV7-9; clone size: NA; J gene: TRBJ2-7; D gene: NA; CDR3 protein: CASSLSGANNEQYF; CDR3 DNA: TGTGCCAGCAGCTTATCGGGGGCCAACAACGAGCAGTACTTC
CDR3 length: 16; V gene: TRBV5-1; clone size: NA; J gene: TRBJ2-1; D gene: NA; CDR3 protein: CASSLVAESSYNEQFF; CDR3 DNA: TGCGCCAGCAGCTTGGTCGCGGAGAGCTCCTACAATGAGCAGTTCTTC
CDR3 length: 13; V gene: TRBV10-3; clone size: NA; J gene: TRBJ2-7; D gene: NA; CDR3 protein: CATTGQGGPEQYF; CDR3 DNA: TGTGCCACCACCGGACAGGGAGGGCCCGAGCAGTACTTC
CDR3 length: 14; V gene: TRBV6-1; clone size: once; J gene: TRBJ1-1; D gene: NA; CDR3 protein: CASSESQLNTEAFF; CDR3 DNA: TGTGCCAGCAGTGAAAGCCAGCTAAACACTGAAGCTTTCTTT
CDR3 length: 14; V gene: TRBV10-3; clone size: NA; J gene: TRBJ2-7; D gene: TRBD1; CDR3 protein: CAISGTGGSYEQYF; CDR3 DNA: TGTGCCATCAGTGGAACAGGGGGCTCTTACGAGCAGTACTTC
CDR3 length: 18; V gene: TRBV2; clone size: NA; J gene: TRBJ2-1; D gene: TRBD2; CDR3 protein: CASGDRSPTSGRYFEQFF; CDR3 DNA: TGTGCCAGCGGGGACAGGTCCCCTACTAGCGGGAGGTATTTTGAGCAGTTCTTC
CDR3 length: 16; V gene: TRBV14; clone size: NA; J gene: TRBJ1-4; D gene: NA; CDR3 protein: CASSQGGPGNNEKLFF; CDR3 DNA: TGTGCCAGCAGCCAAGGAGGGCCAGGGAATAATGAAAAACTGTTTTTT
CDR3 length: 14; V gene: TRBV30; clone size: NA; J gene: TRBJ1-2; D gene: TRBD1; CDR3 protein: CAWRRQGKNYGYTF; CDR3 DNA: TGTGCCTGGAGGAGACAGGGTAAAAACTATGGCTACACCTTC
CDR3 length: 13; V gene: TRBV2; clone size: NA; J gene: TRBJ1-2; D gene: TRBD1; CDR3 protein: CASSGGDRDRYTF; CDR3 DNA: TGTGCCAGCAGTGGGGGGGACAGGGACCGCTACACCTTC
CDR3 length: 17; V gene: TRBV3-1/TRBV3-2; clone size: NA; J gene: TRBJ1-2; D gene: NA; CDR3 protein: CASSQEGWLSTIYGYTF; CDR3 DNA: TGTGCCAGCAGCCAAGAGGGCTGGTTATCGACCATTTATGGCTACACCTTC
CDR3 length: 13; V gene: TRBV3-1/TRBV3-2; clone size: NA; J gene: TRBJ1-1; D gene: NA; CDR3 protein: CASSQDSRREAFF; CDR3 DNA: TGTGCCAGCAGCCAAGATAGCAGGAGAGAAGCTTTCTTT
CDR3 length: 16; V gene: TRBV21-1; clone size: NA; J gene: TRBJ1-6; D gene: NA; CDR3 protein: CASSKMNNRGNSPLHF; CDR3 DNA: TGTGCCAGCAGCAAAATGAACAACAGGGGTAATTCACCCCTCCACTTT
CDR3 length: 15; V gene: TRBV10-3; clone size: NA; J gene: TRBJ2-3; D gene: TRBD2; CDR3 protein: CAISDLASGRDTQYF; CDR3 DNA: TGTGCCATCAGTGATCTGGCTAGCGGGAGAGATACGCAGTATTTT
CDR3 length: 17; V gene: TRBV18; clone size: NA; J gene: TRBJ2-7; D gene: TRBD1; CDR3 protein: CASSPLGGTGLTYEQYF; CDR3 DNA: TGTGCCAGCTCACCACTCGGAGGGACAGGGCTAACTTACGAGCAGTACTTC
CDR3 length: 15; V gene: TRBV5-8; clone size: NA; J gene: TRBJ2-5; D gene: TRBD1; CDR3 protein: CASSPRGQGAETQYF; CDR3 DNA: TGTGCCAGCAGCCCCCGGGGGCAGGGGGCAGAGACCCAGTACTTC
CDR3 length: 13; V gene: TRBV30; clone size: once; J gene: TRBJ1-5; D gene: TRBD1; CDR3 protein: CAWSRQGDQPQHF; CDR3 DNA: TGTGCCTGGTCCCGACAGGGAGATCAGCCCCAGCATTTT
CDR3 length: 12; V gene: TRBV7-9; clone size: NA; J gene: TRBJ1-2; D gene: NA; CDR3 protein: CASSLAGYGYTF; CDR3 DNA: TGTGCCAGCAGCTTAGCAGGCTATGGCTACACCTTC
CDR3 length: 15; V gene: TRBV9; clone size: NA; J gene: TRBJ1-1; D gene: TRBD1; CDR3 protein: CASSVAGQADTEAFF; CDR3 DNA: TGTGCCAGCAGCGTAGCGGGACAGGCGGACACTGAAGCTTTCTTT